This TCR beta chain is drawn from a study of quantifying T cell responses using KT2 cells. Overall study context: cDNA was made from DNase-treated RNA using alpha and beta constant primers. The study's findings and limits: Very high KT2 spike-in numbers caused saturation in KT2 sequence detection.

As concerns this clonotype: Its antigen remains unidentified.

Known numbers of the T cell clone KT2 were added to PBMC. KT2 cells were mixed with fixed PBMC numbers at varying ratios. Looked up from germline, CDR1 is SGHVS and CDR2 is FQNEAQ. V was cut by 5 bases and J by 4 bases, with 14 bases left in between. This CDR3 is built from 15 residues. A single-stranded UMI oligo with SP2 sequence was ligated to cDNA 3' ends. An equimolar mix of RC1.1 and RC1.2 primed the beta chain across TRBC1 and TRBC2. A single record per CDR3 protein comes from TCRdb applying MiXCR to the UMI-ligation and nested PCR reads. The sample shows 50,000 to 70,000 distinct CDR3 sequences, about 12% of them seen only once.

The sequenced sample was PBMCs spiked with cells of the T cell clone KT2. This rearrangement joins TRBV7-8 to TRBJ2-2; maybe TRBD2 (5 bases). The origin of this receptor is a human donor. CDR3 coding DNA: TGTGCCAGCAGCCGGGGTGGCGGATCCACCGGGGAGCTGTTTTTT. Encoded protein: CASSRGGGSTGELFF.